The T cell receptor (beta chain) under discussion was sequenced for a study of blood T cells in healthy people across ages. Whole-study findings and limits: Strong correlation existed between TCR beta diversity and naive T cell percentage. Versus aged donors, long-lived donors had higher diversity and more naive CD4+ cells.

Per the germline V gene, CDR1 is MNHEY and CDR2 is SVGEGT. Trimming removed 6 bases from V and 12 bases from J, with 21 bases in between. The CDR3 length is 13 residues. A second PCR, run for roughly 7 to 11 cycles, used a sample-barcoded 5' primer plus a J-beta primer mix. A template-switch adaptor containing 12 random nucleotides labeled each cDNA molecule. TCRdb called the 5' RACE reads again in MiXCR, with one record for every CDR3 protein. This sample carries 800,000 or so distinct CDR3 sequences, about 46% of them seen once, and the ten largest clones take approximately 18%. Concerning this clonotype itself: What it recognizes is unknown.

Sample donors were healthy Caucasian individuals that came from Russia, aged 6 to 90. The clonotype originates from a man of 80 years or more in good health. The chain links TRBV6-2 or TRBV6-3 to TRBJ2-7, with D unresolved. The sequencing sample was made of blood. In DNA form, the CDR3 reads TGTGCCAGCAGCGACGTCGGCAGGCCAACCCGGTACTTC. Protein sequence: CASSDVGRPTRYF.